This T cell receptor (beta chain) appears in the sequencing data of a study of response to subunit inactivated influenza vaccine (dated by TCRdb to 2016 to 2018). Regarding the complete study: Deep quantitative profiling of the T cell receptor repertoire was used in the study to follow responses to a trivalent subunit inactivated influenza vaccine. The full study reports these points: The authors suggested that each seasonal influenza vaccination may recruit only a limited number of new T cells.

The library was prepared using RT-PCR. TCRdb records Illumina HiSeq 2500 as the sequencer. In TCRdb, the public reads were trimmed at Q25 with fastp and aligned with MiXCR, with productive beta chains retained. Entries that share a CDR3 protein sequence are merged under the most common genes and DNA. The sample data list 500,000 to 600,000 distinct CDR3 sequences, and 13% of these were observed just once. The top ten clones comprise around 14% of the sample. This sample's time point label indicates: more than 40 days after influenza vaccine administration. This clonotype showed up just a few times. Its recognized antigen is unknown. No base quality information exists; no much larger clone differs at one position. Relative to germline, V is 0 bases shorter and J is 4 bases shorter, with 14 bases between their ends. CDR1 and CDR2 were assigned from the germline V gene (reference sequence) as LNHNV and YYDKDF. The CDR3 sequence holds 16 residues, the cysteine and phenylalanine included. Only the CDR3 DNA stays, 48 bases, in frame from base 1.

The source was PBMCs from blood, collected roughly 45 days after vaccination. The sequence links TRBV15 to TRBJ2-3, with no D gene named confidently. The TCR was taken from a man aged 45 to 65 who received an inactivated influenza vaccine. Donor details come from another sample of the same person, matched by shared clones. The DNA sequence follows: TGTGCCACCAGCAGAGATCAAGCATGGCCCCCAGATACGCAGTATTTT. It translates to CATSRDQAWPPDTQYF.